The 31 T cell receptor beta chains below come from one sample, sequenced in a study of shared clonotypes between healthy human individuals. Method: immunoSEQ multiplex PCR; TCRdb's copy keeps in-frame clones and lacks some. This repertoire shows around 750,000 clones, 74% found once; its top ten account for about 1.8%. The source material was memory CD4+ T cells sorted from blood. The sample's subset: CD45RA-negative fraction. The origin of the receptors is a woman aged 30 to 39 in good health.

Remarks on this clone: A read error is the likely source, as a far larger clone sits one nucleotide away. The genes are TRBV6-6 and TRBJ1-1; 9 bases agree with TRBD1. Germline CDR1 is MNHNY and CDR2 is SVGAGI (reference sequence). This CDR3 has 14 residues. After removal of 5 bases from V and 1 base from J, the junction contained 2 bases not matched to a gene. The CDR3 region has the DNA TGTGCCAGCAGTCCACAGGGGGCGAACACTGAAGCTTTCTTT. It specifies CASSPQGANTEAFF.

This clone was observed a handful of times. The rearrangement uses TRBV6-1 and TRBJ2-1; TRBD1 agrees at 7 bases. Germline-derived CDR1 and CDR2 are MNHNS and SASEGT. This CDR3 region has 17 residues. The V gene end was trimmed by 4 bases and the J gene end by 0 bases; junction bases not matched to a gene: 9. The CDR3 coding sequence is TGTGCCAGCAGTGTAACCGGGACAGCGAGCTCCTACAATGAGCAGTTCTTC. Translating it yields CASSVTGTASSYNEQFF.

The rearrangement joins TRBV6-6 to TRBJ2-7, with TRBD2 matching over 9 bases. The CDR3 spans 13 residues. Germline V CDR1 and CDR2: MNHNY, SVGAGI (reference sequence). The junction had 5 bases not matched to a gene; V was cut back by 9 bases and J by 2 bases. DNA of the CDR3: TGTGCCAGTTCACTAGCGGGTACCTACGAGCAGTACTTC. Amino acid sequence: CASSLAGTYEQYF.

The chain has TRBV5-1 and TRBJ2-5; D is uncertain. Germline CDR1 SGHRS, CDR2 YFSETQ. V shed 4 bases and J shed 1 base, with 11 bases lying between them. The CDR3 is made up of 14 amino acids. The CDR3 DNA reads TGCGCCAGCAGCCCGACCGCAGCCCAAGAGACCCAGTACTTC. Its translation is CASSPTAAQETQYF.

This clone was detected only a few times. The CDR3 protein is CASGAPSSGNTIYF. DNA of the CDR3: TGTGCCAGCGGCGCTCCGAGCTCTGGAAACACCATATATTTT. The J gene is TRBJ1-3, the V gene TRBV6-5; no clear D. The V gene lost 8 bases and the J gene lost 0 bases, with 11 bases spanning the gap. The CDR3 sequence is 14 residues long. Germline CDR1 is MNHEY and CDR2 is SVGAGI.

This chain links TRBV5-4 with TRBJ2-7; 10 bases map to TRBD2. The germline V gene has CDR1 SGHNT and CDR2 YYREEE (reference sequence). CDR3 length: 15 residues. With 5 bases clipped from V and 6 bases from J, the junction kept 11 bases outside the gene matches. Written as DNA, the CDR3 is TGTGCCAGCAGGCTAGCCAGCGGGAGGGCCTCCGAGCAGTACTTC. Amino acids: CASRLASGRASEQYF.

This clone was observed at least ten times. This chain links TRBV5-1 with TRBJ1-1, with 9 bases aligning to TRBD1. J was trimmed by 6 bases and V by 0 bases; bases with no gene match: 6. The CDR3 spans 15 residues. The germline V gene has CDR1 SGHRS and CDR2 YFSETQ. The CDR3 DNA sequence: TGCGCCAGCAGCTTGGGGACAGGGGAGCGGGCTGAAGCTTTCTTT. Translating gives CASSLGTGERAEAFF.

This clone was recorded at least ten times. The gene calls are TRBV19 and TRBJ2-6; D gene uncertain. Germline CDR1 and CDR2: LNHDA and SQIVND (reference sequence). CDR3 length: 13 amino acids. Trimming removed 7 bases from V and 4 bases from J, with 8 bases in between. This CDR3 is CASTSPGANVLTF. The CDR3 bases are TGTGCCAGTACATCGCCAGGGGCCAACGTCCTGACTTTC.

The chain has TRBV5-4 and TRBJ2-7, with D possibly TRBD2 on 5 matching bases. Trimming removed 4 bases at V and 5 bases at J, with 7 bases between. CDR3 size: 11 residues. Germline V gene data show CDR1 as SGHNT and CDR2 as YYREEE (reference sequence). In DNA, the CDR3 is TGTGCCAGCAGCGCCGGGGACGAGCAGTACTTC. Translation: CASSAGDEQYF.

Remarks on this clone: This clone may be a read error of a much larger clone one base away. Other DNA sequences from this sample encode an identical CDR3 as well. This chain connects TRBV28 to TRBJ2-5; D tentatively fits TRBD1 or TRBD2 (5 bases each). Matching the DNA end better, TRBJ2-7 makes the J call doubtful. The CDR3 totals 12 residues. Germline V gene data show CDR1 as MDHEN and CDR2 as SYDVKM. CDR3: CASRTGPYEQYF. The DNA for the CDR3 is TGTGCCAGCAGGACGGGGCCCTACGAGCAGTACTTC.

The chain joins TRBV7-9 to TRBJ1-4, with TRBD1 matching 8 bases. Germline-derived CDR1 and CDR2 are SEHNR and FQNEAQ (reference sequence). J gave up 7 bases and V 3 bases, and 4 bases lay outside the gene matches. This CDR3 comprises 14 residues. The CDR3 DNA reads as TGTGCCAGCAGCTTTCAGGGGGCGATTGAAAAACTGTTTTTT. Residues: CASSFQGAIEKLFF.

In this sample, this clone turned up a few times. Written as DNA, the CDR3 is TGTGCCAGCTCACCACCTAATAGAGACAGTAACACTGAAGCTTTCTTT. This encodes CASSPPNRDSNTEAFF. V and J are TRBV18 and TRBJ1-1; maybe TRBD1 (5 bases). V was shortened by 0 bases and J by 2 bases, with 13 bases between the two germline ends. The germline gives CDR1 KGHSH, CDR2 LQKENI. The CDR3 loop spans 16 amino acids.

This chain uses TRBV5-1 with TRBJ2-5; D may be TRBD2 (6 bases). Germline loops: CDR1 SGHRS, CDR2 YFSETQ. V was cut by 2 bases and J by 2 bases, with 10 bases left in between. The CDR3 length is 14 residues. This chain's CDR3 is CASSFGRTQETQYF. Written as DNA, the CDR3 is TGCGCCAGCAGCTTCGGGAGAACACAAGAGACCCAGTACTTC.

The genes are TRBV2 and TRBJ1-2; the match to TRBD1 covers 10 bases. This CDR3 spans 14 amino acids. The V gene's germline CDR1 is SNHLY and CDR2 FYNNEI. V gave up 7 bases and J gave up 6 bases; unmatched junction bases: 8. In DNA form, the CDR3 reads TGTGCCAGCATCGTAAGACAGGGGGCTGATGGCTACACCTTC. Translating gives CASIVRQGADGYTF.

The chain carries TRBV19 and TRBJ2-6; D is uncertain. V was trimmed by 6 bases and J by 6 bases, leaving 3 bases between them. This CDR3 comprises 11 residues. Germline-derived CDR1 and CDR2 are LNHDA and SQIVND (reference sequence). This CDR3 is CASRTANVLTF. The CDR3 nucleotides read TGTGCCAGTAGGACGGCCAACGTCCTGACTTTC.

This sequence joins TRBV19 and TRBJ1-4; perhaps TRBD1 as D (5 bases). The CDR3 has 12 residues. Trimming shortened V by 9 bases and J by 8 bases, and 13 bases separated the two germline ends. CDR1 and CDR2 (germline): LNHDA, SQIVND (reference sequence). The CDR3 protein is CASGRVGEKLFF. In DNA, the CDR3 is TGTGCCAGCGGCAGGGTGGGGGAAAAACTGTTTTTT.

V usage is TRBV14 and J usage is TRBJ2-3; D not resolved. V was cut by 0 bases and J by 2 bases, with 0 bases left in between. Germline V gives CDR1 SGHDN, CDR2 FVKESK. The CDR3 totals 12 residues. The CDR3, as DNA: TGTGCCAGCAGCCAAGACACAGATACGCAGTATTTT. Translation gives CASSQDTDTQYF.

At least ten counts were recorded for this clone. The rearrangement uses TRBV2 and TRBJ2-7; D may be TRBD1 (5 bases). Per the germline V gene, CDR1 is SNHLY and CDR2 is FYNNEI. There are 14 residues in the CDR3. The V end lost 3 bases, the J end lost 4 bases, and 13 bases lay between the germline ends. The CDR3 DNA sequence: TGTGCCAGCAGTGAGGGGTGGGGCTCTTACGAGCAGTACTTC. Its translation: CASSEGWGSYEQYF.

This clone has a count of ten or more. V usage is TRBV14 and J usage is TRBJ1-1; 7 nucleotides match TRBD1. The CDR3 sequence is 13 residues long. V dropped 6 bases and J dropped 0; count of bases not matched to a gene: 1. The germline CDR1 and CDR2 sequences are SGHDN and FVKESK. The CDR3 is CASRTGMNTEAFF. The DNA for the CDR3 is TGTGCCAGCAGGACAGGGATGAACACTGAAGCTTTCTTT.

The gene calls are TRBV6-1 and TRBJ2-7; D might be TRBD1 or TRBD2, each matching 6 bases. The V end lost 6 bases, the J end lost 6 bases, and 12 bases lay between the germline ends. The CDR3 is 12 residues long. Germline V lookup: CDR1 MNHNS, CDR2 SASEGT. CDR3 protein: CASRGGAGEQYF. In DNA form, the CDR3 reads TGTGCCAGCAGGGGGGGCGCGGGCGAGCAGTACTTC.

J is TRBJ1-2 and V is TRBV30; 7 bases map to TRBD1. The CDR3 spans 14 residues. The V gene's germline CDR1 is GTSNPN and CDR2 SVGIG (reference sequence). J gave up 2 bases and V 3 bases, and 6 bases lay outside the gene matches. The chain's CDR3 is CAWRTTGTNYGYTF. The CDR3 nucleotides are TGTGCCTGGAGAACGACAGGGACAAACTATGGCTACACCTTC. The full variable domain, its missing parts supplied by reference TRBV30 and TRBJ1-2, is SQTIHQWPATLVQPVGSPLSLECTVEGTSNPNLYWYRQAAGRGLQLLFYSVGIGQISSEVPQNLSASRPQDRQFILSSKKLLLSDSGFYLCAWRTTGTNYGYTFGSGTRLTVV.

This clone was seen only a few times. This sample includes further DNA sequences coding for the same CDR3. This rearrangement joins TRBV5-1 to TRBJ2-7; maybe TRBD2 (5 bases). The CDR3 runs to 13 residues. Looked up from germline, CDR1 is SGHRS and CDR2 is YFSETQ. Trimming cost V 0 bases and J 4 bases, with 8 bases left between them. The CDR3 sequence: CASSLVTGYEQYF. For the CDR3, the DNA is TGCGCCAGCAGCTTGGTTACGGGATACGAGCAGTACTTC.

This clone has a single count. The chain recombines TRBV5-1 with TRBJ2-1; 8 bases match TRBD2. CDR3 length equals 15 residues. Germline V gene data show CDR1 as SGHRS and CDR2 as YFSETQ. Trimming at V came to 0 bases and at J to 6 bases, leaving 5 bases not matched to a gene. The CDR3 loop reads CASSLGTSFSNEQFF. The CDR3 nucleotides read TGCGCCAGCAGCTTGGGGACTAGCTTTAGCAATGAGCAGTTCTTC.

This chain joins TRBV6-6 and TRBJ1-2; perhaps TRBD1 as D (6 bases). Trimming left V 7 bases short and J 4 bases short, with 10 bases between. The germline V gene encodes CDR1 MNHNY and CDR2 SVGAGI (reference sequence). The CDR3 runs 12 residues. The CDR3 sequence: CASTLDSYGYTF. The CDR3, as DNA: TGTGCCAGCACCCTGGACAGCTATGGCTACACCTTC.

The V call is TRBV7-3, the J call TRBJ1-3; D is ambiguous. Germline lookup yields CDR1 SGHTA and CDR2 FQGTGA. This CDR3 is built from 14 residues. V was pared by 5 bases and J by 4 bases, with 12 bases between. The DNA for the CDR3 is TGTGCCAGCAGCAAAAGGGTGGCAGGAAACACCATATATTTT. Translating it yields CASSKRVAGNTIYF.

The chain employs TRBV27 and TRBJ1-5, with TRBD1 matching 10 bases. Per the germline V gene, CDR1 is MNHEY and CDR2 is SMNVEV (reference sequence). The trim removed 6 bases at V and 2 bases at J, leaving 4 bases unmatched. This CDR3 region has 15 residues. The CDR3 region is CASRDRGLGNQPQHF. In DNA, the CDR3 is TGTGCCAGCAGAGACAGGGGGCTGGGCAATCAGCCCCAGCATTTT.

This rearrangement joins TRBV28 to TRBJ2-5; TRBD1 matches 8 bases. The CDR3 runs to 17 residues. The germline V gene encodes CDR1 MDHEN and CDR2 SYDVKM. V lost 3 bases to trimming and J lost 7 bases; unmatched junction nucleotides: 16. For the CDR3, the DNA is TGTGCCAGCAGTTTTATTGGTCAGGGGGCTATCTTTGTGACCCAGTACTTC. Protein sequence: CASSFIGQGAIFVTQYF.

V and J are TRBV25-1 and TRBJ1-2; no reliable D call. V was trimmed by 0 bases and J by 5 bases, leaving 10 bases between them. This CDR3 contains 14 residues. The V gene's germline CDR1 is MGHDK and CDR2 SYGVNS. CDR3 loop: CASSEYYLGYGYTF. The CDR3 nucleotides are TGTGCCAGCAGTGAATATTATTTGGGGTATGGCTACACCTTC.

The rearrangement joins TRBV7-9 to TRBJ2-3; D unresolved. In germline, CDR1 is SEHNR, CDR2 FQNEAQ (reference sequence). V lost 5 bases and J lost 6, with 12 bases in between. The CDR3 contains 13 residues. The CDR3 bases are TGTGCCAGCAGCCCACCACAGTCCGATACGCAGTATTTT. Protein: CASSPPQSDTQYF.

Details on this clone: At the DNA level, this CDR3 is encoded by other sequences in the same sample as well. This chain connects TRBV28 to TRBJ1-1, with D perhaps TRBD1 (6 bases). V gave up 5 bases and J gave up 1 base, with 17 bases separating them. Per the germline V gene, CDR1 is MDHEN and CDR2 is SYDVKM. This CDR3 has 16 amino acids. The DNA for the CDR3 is TGTGCCAGCAGTCCACCTCGCGGCAGGGGGAACACTGAAGCTTTCTTT. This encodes CASSPPRGRGNTEAFF.

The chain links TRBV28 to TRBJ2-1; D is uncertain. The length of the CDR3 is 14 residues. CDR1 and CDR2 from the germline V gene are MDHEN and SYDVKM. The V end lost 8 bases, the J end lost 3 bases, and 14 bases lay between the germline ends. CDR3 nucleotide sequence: TGTGCCAGCCGGGCCCCCTTTGACTACAATGAGCAGTTCTTC. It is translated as CASRAPFDYNEQFF.